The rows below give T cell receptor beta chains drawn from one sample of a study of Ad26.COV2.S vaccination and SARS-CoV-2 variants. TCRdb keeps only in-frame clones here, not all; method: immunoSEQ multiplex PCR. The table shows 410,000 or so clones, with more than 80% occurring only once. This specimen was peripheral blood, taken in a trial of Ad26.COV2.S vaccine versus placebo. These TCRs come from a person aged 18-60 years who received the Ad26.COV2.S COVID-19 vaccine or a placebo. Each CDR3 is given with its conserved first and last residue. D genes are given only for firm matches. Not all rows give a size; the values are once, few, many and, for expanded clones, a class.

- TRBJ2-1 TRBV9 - TGTGCCAGCAGCGTAGGTGGGACCTCCTACAATGAGCAGTTCTTC CASSVGGTSYNEQFF
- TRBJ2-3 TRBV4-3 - TGCGCCAGCAGCCAAGACCTGGGGCCCACAGATACGCAGTATTTT CASSQDLGPTDTQYF
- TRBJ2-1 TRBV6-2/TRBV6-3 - TGTGCCAGCAGTTACCTGGCCAATGAGCAGTTCTTC CASSYLANEQFF
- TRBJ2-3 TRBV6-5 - TGTGCCAGCAGTTACTCGACTAGCACAGATACGCAGTATTTT CASSYSTSTDTQYF
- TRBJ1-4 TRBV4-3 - TGCGCCAGCAGCCAAGAAGGTGAAAAACTGTTTTTT CASSQEGEKLFF
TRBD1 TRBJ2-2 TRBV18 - TGTGCCAGCTCACGGGGGACAGAGACTTACACCGGGGAGCTGTTTTTT CASSRGTETYTGELFF
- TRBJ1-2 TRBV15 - TGTGCCACCAGCCGCAAAGGGGCCGGTGGCTACACCTTC CATSRKGAGGYTF
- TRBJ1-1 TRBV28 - TGTGCCAGCAAAAAGTACGTAACAGAGAACACTGAAGCTTTCTTT CASKKYVTENTEAFF
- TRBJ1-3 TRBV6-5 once TGTGCCAGCAGTTACTCTTCACAGGGCGGCGGAAACACCATATATTTT CASSYSSQGGGNTIYF
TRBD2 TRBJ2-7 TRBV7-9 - TGTGCCAGCAGCCAAATTAGCGGGCGCCCCTACGAGCAGTACTTC CASSQISGRPYEQYF
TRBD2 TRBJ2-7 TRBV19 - TGTGCCAGTAGCCCCTCCGCGGGAGTGAACCTAAGAACCTACGAGCAGTACTTC CASSPSAGVNLRTYEQYF
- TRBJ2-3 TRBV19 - TGTGCCAGTAGTATAAGGGCTAACACAGATACGCAGTATTTT CASSIRANTDTQYF
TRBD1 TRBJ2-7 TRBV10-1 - TGCGCCAGCAGCGGAACCCGGGACAGGGTTCGGTCCCCCTACGAGCAGTACTTC CASSGTRDRVRSPYEQYF
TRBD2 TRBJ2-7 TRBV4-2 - TGTGCCAGCAGCCCGACTAGCGGGAGGGCTAGCTCCTACGAGCAGTACTTC CASSPTSGRASSYEQYF
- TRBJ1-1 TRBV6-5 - TGTGCCAGCAGACCCGGGACGGTGATGAACACTGAAGCTTTCTTT CASRPGTVMNTEAFF
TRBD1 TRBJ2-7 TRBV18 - TGTGCCAGCTCACCAACAGGGGCCGCTCGGGTCTACGAGCAGTACTTC CASSPTGAARVYEQYF
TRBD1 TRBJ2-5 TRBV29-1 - TGCAGCGTTGATTCGGGACAGGGGTGGGAGACCCAGTACTTC CSVDSGQGWETQYF
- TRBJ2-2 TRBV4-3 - TGCGCCAGCAGCCAAGGAGGGGGGACCGGGGAGCTGTTTTTT CASSQGGGTGELFF
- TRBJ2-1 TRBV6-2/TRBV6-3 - TGTGCCAGCAGTTGGTGGGGGAATCAGTACAATGAGCAGTTCTTC CASSWWGNQYNEQFF
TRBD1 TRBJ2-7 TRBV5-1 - TGCGCCAGCAGCTTGCGGTCTGGGACAGGGAACTTCGAGCAGTACTTC CASSLRSGTGNFEQYF
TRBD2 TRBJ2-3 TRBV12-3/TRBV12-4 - TGTGCCAGCAGTTTCCGGGACTACCAGTATTTT CASSFRDYQYF
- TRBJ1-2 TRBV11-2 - TGTGCCAGCAGCTTAGTGACGGACGGCTTC CASSLVTDGF
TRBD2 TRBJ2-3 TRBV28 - TGTGCCAGCAGTTCTCTAGCGGGAGGGATGGGCACAGATACGCAGTATTTT CASSSLAGGMGTDTQYF
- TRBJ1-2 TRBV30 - TGTGCCTGGAGTGTGAGGGGAACAGATGGCTACACCTTC CAWSVRGTDGYTF
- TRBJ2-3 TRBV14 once TGTGCCAGCAGCCACCTTAGAGATACGCAGTATTTT CASSHLRDTQYF
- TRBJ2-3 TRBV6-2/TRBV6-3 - TGTGCCAGCAGTGGGGAGGGGGACCTAAACGCCTATACGCAGTATTTT CASSGEGDLNAYTQYF
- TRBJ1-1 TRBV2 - TGTGCCAGCAGTGGAGACCAAAACACTGAAGCTTTCTTT CASSGDQNTEAFF
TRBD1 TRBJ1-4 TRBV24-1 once TGTGCCACCAGTGATACGAGGACAGGGGGTGAAAAACTGTTTTTT CATSDTRTGGEKLFF
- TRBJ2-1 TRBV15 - TGTGCCACCAGCAGCCTCTTTGGCCTCGAGCACAATGAGCAGTTCTTC CATSSLFGLEHNEQFF
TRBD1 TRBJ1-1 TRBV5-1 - TGCGCCAGCAGCAAGCAGGGGGCAACGGGCACTGAAGCTTTCTTT CASSKQGATGTEAFF
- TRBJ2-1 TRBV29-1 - TGCAGCGTCCAAGGGATTGTGCAGTTCTTC CSVQGIVQFF
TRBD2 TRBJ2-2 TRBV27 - TGTGCCAGCTCAGCGGGGCTGAACACCGGGGAGCTGTTTTTT CASSAGLNTGELFF
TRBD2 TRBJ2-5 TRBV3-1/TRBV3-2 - TGTGCCAGCAGCCGGGGGGCTAGCGGGTACCAAGAGACCCAGTACTTC CASSRGASGYQETQYF
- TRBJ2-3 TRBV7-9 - TGTGCCAGCAGTTCAGGTTCAGATACGCAGTATTTT CASSSGSDTQYF
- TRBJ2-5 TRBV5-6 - TGTGCCAGCAGCATCGTATCGGCAGAGACCCAGTACTTC CASSIVSAETQYF
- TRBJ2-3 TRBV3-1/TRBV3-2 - TGTGCCAGCAGCCCAGAAGCGGACACAGATACGCAGTATTTT CASSPEADTDTQYF
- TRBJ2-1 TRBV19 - TGTGCCAGTAAAGGACCAACCGGCTACAATGAGCAGTTCTTC CASKGPTGYNEQFF
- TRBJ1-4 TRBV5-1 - TGCGCCAGCAGCTTTGGGGGGCTGGAGGAAAAACTGTTTTTT CASSFGGLEEKLFF
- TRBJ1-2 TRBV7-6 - TGTGCCAGCAGCTTAACGGGGGCCGAGACCTATGGCTACACCTTC CASSLTGAETYGYTF
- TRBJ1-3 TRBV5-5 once TGTGCCAGCAGCTTGGACCCCTTCTCTGGAAACACCATATATTTT CASSLDPFSGNTIYF
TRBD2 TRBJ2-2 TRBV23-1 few TGCGCCAGCAGTCAACCGGGACTAAAAACCGGGGAGCTGTTTTTT CASSQPGLKTGELFF
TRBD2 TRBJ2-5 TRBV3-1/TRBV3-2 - TGTGCCAGCAGCCCTCGGGTAGCGGGAGGACGAGAGACCCAGTACTTC CASSPRVAGGRETQYF